A selection of T cell receptor beta chains follows, all from one sample in a study of blood T cell repertoires in COVID-19. The repertoire was sequenced with immunoSEQ multiplex PCR; TCRdb's copy has only in-frame clones and lacks some. This sample has 190,000 or so clones, with roughly 90% found just once. The sequenced sample was PBMCs or T cells enriched from blood (not recorded which). Source of these receptors: a man aged 18 to 29 with acute COVID-19. CDR3s include the opening cysteine and the closing phenylalanine or tryptophan. D genes are given only for firm matches. Expanded clones are given a class, and other clones once, few, many or no size at all.

J gene: TRBJ1-4
D gene: NA
V gene: TRBV6-5
clone size: few
CDR3 DNA: TGTGCCAGCAGTTGGAGGGGAGGAAATGAAAAACTGTTTTTT
CDR3 protein: CASSWRGGNEKLFF

J gene: TRBJ2-5
D gene: TRBD2
V gene: TRBV5-1
clone size: NA
CDR3 DNA: TGCGCCAGCAGCTTCGGGACTAACCAAGAGACCCAGTACTTC
CDR3 protein: CASSFGTNQETQYF

J gene: TRBJ2-5
D gene: NA
V gene: TRBV25-1
clone size: NA
CDR3 DNA: TGTGCCAGCAGTGCCCATATCGGTGGGGCCCAAGAGACCCAGTACTTC
CDR3 protein: CASSAHIGGAQETQYF

J gene: TRBJ1-1
D gene: NA
V gene: TRBV6-5
clone size: NA
CDR3 DNA: TGTGCCAGCAGTTACCACGGACAAGTTAACACTGAAGCTTTCTTT
CDR3 protein: CASSYHGQVNTEAFF

J gene: TRBJ2-1
D gene: TRBD2
V gene: TRBV18
clone size: NA
CDR3 DNA: TGTGCCAGCTCACCCGGACTAGCGGGATACAATGAGCAGTTCTTC
CDR3 protein: CASSPGLAGYNEQFF

J gene: TRBJ2-5
D gene: NA
V gene: TRBV6-2/TRBV6-3
clone size: NA
CDR3 DNA: TGTGCCAGCAGTTCCCTTCGACAGGGCGGAGGGGAGACCCAGTACTTC
CDR3 protein: CASSSLRQGGGETQYF

J gene: TRBJ2-4
D gene: NA
V gene: TRBV6-1
clone size: NA
CDR3 DNA: TGTGCCAGCAGTGAAAAGTCTCGCAGGGCTTTAGGGAACATTCAGTACTTC
CDR3 protein: CASSEKSRRALGNIQYF

J gene: TRBJ2-7
D gene: TRBD1
V gene: TRBV29-1
clone size: NA
CDR3 DNA: TGCAGCGCTACACCCGGGACAGGGGACCACGAGCAGTACTTC
CDR3 protein: CSATPGTGDHEQYF

J gene: TRBJ2-3
D gene: TRBD2
V gene: TRBV15
clone size: NA
CDR3 DNA: TGTGCCACCAGCAGAGATCGGGCTAGCGGGAGGCCAAACACAGATACGCAGTATTTT
CDR3 protein: CATSRDRASGRPNTDTQYF

J gene: TRBJ2-7
D gene: TRBD1
V gene: TRBV28
clone size: once
CDR3 DNA: TGTGCCAGCAGCCTTGGACAGGGGTCTACCTACGAGCAGTACTTC
CDR3 protein: CASSLGQGSTYEQYF

J gene: TRBJ2-3
D gene: NA
V gene: TRBV24-1
clone size: NA
CDR3 DNA: TGTGCCACCAGTGATCCAAACAGGGTAGATACGCAGTATTTT
CDR3 protein: CATSDPNRVDTQYF

J gene: TRBJ2-5
D gene: TRBD2
V gene: TRBV5-6
clone size: few
CDR3 DNA: TGTGCCAGCAGCTTGAGCGGGAACTCGGTGGGAGAGACCCAGTACTTC
CDR3 protein: CASSLSGNSVGETQYF

J gene: TRBJ2-7
D gene: TRBD1
V gene: TRBV19
clone size: NA
CDR3 DNA: TGTGCCAGTAGCCCCGTGGGGGGACAGGGGATTTACGAGCAGTACTTC
CDR3 protein: CASSPVGGQGIYEQYF

J gene: TRBJ1-1
D gene: NA
V gene: TRBV19
clone size: NA
CDR3 DNA: TGTGCCAGTAGTATTAGGGGCCTCCTAAGTGAAGCTTTCTTT
CDR3 protein: CASSIRGLLSEAFF

J gene: TRBJ2-1
D gene: NA
V gene: TRBV28
clone size: NA
CDR3 DNA: TGTGCCAGCAAGGGACTCCAATCCTACAATGAGCAGTTCTTC
CDR3 protein: CASKGLQSYNEQFF

J gene: TRBJ2-4
D gene: NA
V gene: TRBV7-2
clone size: NA
CDR3 DNA: TGTGCCAGCAGCGCACTAGACTTAGCCGGAAACATTCAGTACTTC
CDR3 protein: CASSALDLAGNIQYF

J gene: TRBJ2-1
D gene: TRBD2
V gene: TRBV9
clone size: NA
CDR3 DNA: TGTGCCAGCAGCGTACTAGCGGGAAACAATGAGCAGTTCTTC
CDR3 protein: CASSVLAGNNEQFF